Sequencing of this T cell receptor (beta chain) was carried out in a study of cytomegalovirus exposure and HLA in healthy donors. General observations from the study: A later analysis found first-cohort TCR clusters tended to co-occur in the 110 or so validation repertoires.

A single count supports this clone. Its antigen is undetermined. Libraries were prepared by immunoSEQ multiplex PCR; TCRdb keeps only in-frame clonotypes and omits some of them. The sample includes under 75,000 clones, roughly 80% of them seen just once. The sequenced material came from PBMCs. This TCR came from a man in his thirties or forties in good health and CMV-seronegative.

This chain's CDR3 is CAWSVHTRREEKLFF. DNA of the CDR3: TGTGCCTGGAGTGTACACACCAGGCGTGAGGAAAAACTGTTTTTT. This chain links TRBV30 with TRBJ1-4; no firm D call. Germline CDR1 is GTSNPN and CDR2 is SVGIG (reference sequence). The CDR3 has 15 residues. V dropped 0 bases and J dropped 8 bases, with 16 bases sitting between them.